One T cell receptor (beta chain) is described in this entry. Its antigen has not been determined. Base quality data are lacking; no much larger clone is found one base away. The junction shows trimming of 7 bases on V and 4 bases on J, and the gene matches do not reach 12 bases of it. There are 15 amino acids in the CDR3, from cysteine to valine inclusive. Only the CDR3 DNA stays, 45 bases, in frame from base 1. Reading the germline V gene gives CDR1 SNHLY and CDR2 FYNNEI. These data belong to a study of radiotherapy plus CTLA-4 blockade in lung cancer (dated by TCRdb to the late 2010s). Study-wide context: Objective responses occurred in 18% of enrolled patients, and around 29% achieved disease control.

General findings and caveats noted by the study authors: The strongest predictors of response, as reported, were early dynamic changes in blood T cell clones along with a rise in serum interferon-beta after radiation. After treatment with radiotherapy and ipilimumab, TCR clones that came from tumors expanded in the peripheral blood.

To prepare the library, the immunoSEQ multiplex PCR assay was applied. TCRdb took this table from immuneACCESS and kept in-frame rearrangements with V and J called. Such tables lack part of the clones; where checked against another copy, unresolved V genes explain under half of the gap, and the rest is unexplained. Here the sample has approximately 60,000 clones; approximately 80% occur a single time. The top ten clonotypes cover roughly 4.7% of the sample. Focal radiation therapy combined with CTLA-4 blockade (ipilimumab) was tested in patients with chemo-refractory metastatic non-small-cell lung cancer.

This receptor was taken from a human donor with non-small cell lung cancer who had a complete response to radiotherapy plus ipilimumab. The chain employs TRBV2 and TRBJ2-7; 8 bases in the junction line up with TRBD1. The specimen comprised peripheral blood, sampled from a patient treated with radiotherapy plus ipilimumab. The nucleotide sequence is given as TGTGCCAGCACCCCTCTAAGGACAGGGAGATACGAGCAGTACGTC. The resulting protein is CASTPLRTGRYEQYV.